This T cell receptor (beta chain) was recorded in a study of blood T cell repertoires in COVID-19. On the study more broadly: Samples representing acute and convalescent COVID-19 were sourced from the United States, Italy and Spain.

In the authors' workflow: Scientists estimated how many nucleated cells there were by amplifying reference gene primers. TCRdb's copy holds only in-frame clones and misses some; the assay was immunoSEQ multiplex PCR. V, J and clone size reflect that table, while D and trimming were determined from the DNA. Of 350,000 to 400,000 clones in the sample, over 75% were seen once. V lost 6 bases, J lost 1 base, and 9 bases lay in between. This CDR3 has 13 residues. In germline, CDR1 is MNHEY, CDR2 SMNVEV (reference sequence). Participants were aged about 18 to 95 years, lived in roughly 23 US areas, and enrolled virtually. Participant reports of clinical history set cohort assignment.

What was sequenced was PBMCs or T cells enriched from blood (not recorded which). This TCR derives from a woman in her 30s with acute COVID-19. V usage is TRBV27 and J usage is TRBJ1-2; D might be TRBD1 (5 bases). The CDR3, as DNA: TGTGCCAGCAGCCGGACAATTAACTATGGCTACACCTTC. Protein product: CASSRTINYGYTF.